The TCR beta chain described here comes from a study of long-term antiretroviral therapy in people with HIV. The study's findings and limits: Upon ART, diversity increased but remained lower than transplant donor controls.

With regard to this clone: Its antigen is still unknown.

Trimming took off 8 bases at V and 2 bases at J, with 12 bases between the two ends. Germline CDR1 and CDR2: SGHVS and FNYEAQ. This CDR3 is built from 13 residues. Assay version v3.0 of immunoSEQ was used, and it was run at survey level. TCRdb's table, derived via immunoSEQ multiplex PCR, lists solely in-frame clones and lacks some. This table has roughly 20,000 clones, over 80% appearing once. The chain is built from TRBV7-6 and TRBJ1-1; perhaps TRBD1 as D (5 bases). This clonotype was sampled from a man aged 18 to 30 with HIV. Sequencing used unsorted PBMCs, obtained approximately 4 years after starting antiretroviral therapy. CDR3 coding DNA: TGTGCCAGCGCGGGGCAGCCCAACACTGAAGCTTTCTTT. Translation: CASAGQPNTEAFF.